This entry concerns a single T cell receptor beta chain. This clonotype was seen repeatedly, ten times or more. The target of this receptor is not known. Base quality data are lacking; no much larger clone is found one base away. From its cysteine to its phenylalanine, the CDR3 spans 16 amino acids. Only CDR3 DNA remains: 48 bases, in frame from the first base. Sequences SGHNT (CDR1) and YYREEE (CDR2) are obtained from the germline V gene (reference sequence). The junction carries 20 bases between V and J, which are trimmed by 0 bases and 10 bases respectively. The meaning of the sample's treatment or condition label: allogeneic hematopoietic cell transplantation with graft depleted of TCRalphabeta T cells and CD19 B cells. TCRalphabeta/CD19-depleted allogeneic hematopoietic cell grafts were given to the transplant recipients, all of whom were children. This sample stems from a study of T-cell reconstitution after alpha-beta-depleted transplantation in children (dated by TCRdb to 2016 to 2017). About the study as a whole: T-cell immune reconstitution after TCRalphabeta/CD19-depleted allogeneic hematopoietic cell transplantation in children was quantitatively tracked in the study by means of TCR repertoire profiling.

The library was built by means of PCR. Data came from an Illumina HiSeq 2500. Molecular barcoding was employed in the preparation of TCR libraries, with unique molecular identifiers being used to normalize TCRbeta repertoire quantification. TCRdb reprocessing: public reads trimmed at Q25 with fastp, clones called with MiXCR, in-frame beta chains kept. All rows with the same CDR3 protein become a single entry with the most common DNA and genes. The sample table shows around 94,000 distinct CDR3 sequences, and about 8% are seen once. Jointly, the top ten make up around 15% of the sample. General conclusions and limits of the study: Over subsequent months, a decline in hyperexpanded clone frequencies was noted, and after one year, T-cell counts and TCRbeta diversity were mostly ascribed to newly produced T cells. In some patients, high TCRbeta diversity at day 60 was attributed to recipient T cells and intrathymic progenitors that had survived conditioning. The apparently early recovery of alphabetaT-cell counts about two months after transplant reportedly depended on only several hundred rapidly expanded clones that came from non-depleted graft cells.

Sequencing used PBMCs, obtained before TCRalphabeta/CD19-depleted stem cell transplant. Recombination linked TRBV5-4 to TRBJ2-1; the D region is possibly TRBD1 or TRBD2, each matching across 5 bases. This TCR was sampled from a boy younger than 10 with acute lymphoblastic leukemia, due to receive a stem cell transplant. The sequenced DNA: TGTGCCAGCAGCTTGGCCGGGGCCCGTTGGGGAAGGGAGCAGTTCTTC. It translates as CASSLAGARWGREQFF.